This entry describes one TCR beta chain. These data come from a study of control samples from healthy donors and cancer patients. The CDR3 is made up of 13 amino acids. Germline V gene sequence: CDR1 MDHEN, CDR2 SYDVKM. Trimming took 7 bases from V and 6 from J, leaving 16 bases between them. Generated by immunoSEQ multiplex PCR, the TCRdb table keeps only in-frame clones and is missing some. This sample carries roughly 49,000 clones, almost 90% of them seen once, and the ten largest clones take almost 40%. This receptor was taken from a man aged 50-60 years with head and neck cancer. The sample was PBMCs. The rearrangement joins TRBV28 to TRBJ2-7, with D unresolved. CDR3 protein: CASKRRSLFEQYF. CDR3 coding DNA: TGTGCCAGCAAGCGCAGGTCCCTCTTCGAGCAGTACTTC.